This T cell receptor (beta chain) was documented in a study of CD8 T cells in Susac syndrome. Study information: Clinically active disease was present in six of the sequenced Susac syndrome patients. Roughly eight of these patients were in remission. Treatment at blood withdrawal was none, corticosteroids, or intravenous immunoglobulin alone in Susac syndrome patients.

The length of the CDR3 is 15 residues. V was cut by 2 bases and J by 4 bases, with 11 bases left in between. Per the germline V gene, CDR1 is SGHTA and CDR2 is FQGTGA. When the RNA was reverse transcribed, random hexamers were used with an input of roughly 0.5 to 1 ug. Amplification of TCR beta CDR3 used immunoSEQ multiplex PCR across 54 Vbeta and 13 Jbeta. TCRdb re-called the immunoSEQ multiplex PCR reads through MiXCR, storing one row per CDR3 protein. This repertoire shows about 53,000 distinct CDR3 sequences, more than 85% found once; its top ten account for 0.75%. The chain employs TRBV7-3 and TRBJ1-4; D not certain. Source material: CD8+ T cells from PBMCs. The sequence was collected from a human donor with Susac syndrome. The CDR3 DNA reads as TGTGCCAGCAGCTTAGTAGGACGGATTAATGAAAAACTGTTTTTT. Its translation is CASSLVGRINEKLFF.